The source of this T cell receptor beta chain is a study of blood T cell repertoires in COVID-19. The wider study: There were acute and convalescent COVID-19 samples, and they came from the United States, Italy and Spain. From T cells, B-cell-depleted T cells, or PBMCs came the material, which was cDNA or gDNA.

Original processing methods: The assay estimated nucleated cells by amplifying reference gene primers. TCRdb keeps only in-frame clones here, not all; method: immunoSEQ multiplex PCR. The V and J calls and the clone size are those of that table, but D and trimming were determined from the DNA. The sample shows 500,000 to 600,000 clones, roughly nine tenths of them seen only once. While infection was still active, Seattle patients were enrolled and then followed longitudinally. The origin of this receptor is a woman aged 45 to 65 with COVID-19, enrolled during active disease. Input material: peripheral blood.

The CDR3: CASSESAENTEAFF. The CDR3 region has the DNA TGCGCCAGCAGTGAGTCGGCGGAGAACACTGAAGCTTTCTTT. The chain links TRBV10-1 to TRBJ1-1; D unclear. Between the trimmed V and J ends, which lost 0 bases and 1 base, there was a span of 6 bases. The CDR3 runs to 14 residues. Germline-derived CDR1 and CDR2 are WNHNN and SYGVQD (reference sequence).